This entry lists 9 T cell receptor beta chains sequenced from one sample in a study of blood T cell repertoires in COVID-19. The data were produced by immunoSEQ multiplex PCR, yet TCRdb's version contains in-frame clones alone and is incomplete. The sample lists a few hundred thousand clones, more than 85% seen once, with around 5.1% in the top ten. Sequencing was done on a sample of peripheral blood. The receptors were gathered from a woman in her fifties or sixties with COVID-19, enrolled during active disease.

This chain joins TRBV9 and TRBJ2-1; 9 positions agree with TRBD2. V lost 0 bases to trimming and J lost 0 bases; unmatched junction nucleotides: 7. The CDR3 has 18 residues. The V gene's germline CDR1 is SGDLS and CDR2 YYNGEE. CDR3 DNA sequence: TGTGCCAGCAGCGTAGCGAGCGGGAGGCTGAGCTCCTACAATGAGCAGTTCTTC. This sequence encodes CASSVASGRLSSYNEQFF.

This chain joins TRBV5-1 and TRBJ1-2, with no clear D. Germline loops: CDR1 SGHRS, CDR2 YFSETQ. V lost 1 base and J lost 2, with 12 bases in between. The CDR3 totals 15 residues. The CDR3 sequence is CASSLRQAGNYGYTF. In DNA, the CDR3 is TGCGCCAGCAGCTTGCGTCAGGCTGGGAACTATGGCTACACCTTC.

The genes are TRBV10-3 and TRBJ1-3; D is perhaps TRBD1 (5 bases). The CDR3 loop spans 16 amino acids. The V gene lost 4 bases and the J gene lost 2 bases, with 15 bases spanning the gap. Germline CDR1 reads ENHRY; CDR2 reads SYGVKD. The CDR3 bases are TGTGCCATCAGTGGAAGGGGAGGGACGGCTGGAAACACCATATATTTT. Translated: CAISGRGGTAGNTIYF.

Note on this clone: Within the sample, other DNA sequences also encode this same CDR3. The chain carries TRBV5-1 and TRBJ1-6, with TRBD1 matching 9 bases. V lost 4 bases and J lost 10; bases outside the gene matches: 6. The CDR3 runs to 14 residues. CDR1 SGHRS and CDR2 YFSETQ come from the germline V gene. The CDR3 region is CASSLGQGDSPLHF. The CDR3 DNA follows: TGCGCCAGCAGCCTGGGACAGGGAGACTCACCCCTCCACTTT.

The chain joins TRBV28 to TRBJ2-3, with 8 bases lining up with TRBD2. CDR3 length: 17 residues. V was pared by 1 base and J by 4 bases, with 10 bases of the junction left unmatched. Germline-derived CDR1 and CDR2 are MDHEN and SYDVKM. DNA for the CDR3: TGTGCCAGCAGTTTATATTTGGGCGGGGGGCGGCCAGATACGCAGTATTTT. This translates into CASSLYLGGGRPDTQYF.

The CDR3 is CATSDLGGTSGNNEQFF. The CDR3 bases are TGTGCCACCAGTGATTTGGGTGGGACTAGCGGAAACAATGAGCAGTTCTTC. The chain links TRBV24-1 to TRBJ2-1, with 11 bases matching TRBD2. J gave up 5 bases and V 0 bases, and 5 bases lay outside the gene matches. The CDR3 spans 17 residues. The germline V gene encodes CDR1 KGHDR and CDR2 SFDVKD.

This chain links TRBV6-1 with TRBJ2-2; 9 bases align to TRBD2. Germline CDR1 is MNHNS and CDR2 is SASEGT. This CDR3 has 19 residues. With V trimmed by 3 bases and J by 1 base, 12 bases remained unmatched. The CDR3 sequence is CASSDQRREGRGNTGELFF. CDR3 coding DNA: TGTGCCAGCAGTGACCAAAGGCGGGAGGGCCGCGGGAACACCGGGGAGCTGTTTTTT.

The rearrangement joins TRBV7-6 to TRBJ2-1, with 8 bases aligning to TRBD1. Unmatched junction bases numbered 11, after V lost 5 bases and J lost 5 bases. Germline V gene data show CDR1 as SGHVS and CDR2 as FNYEAQ. CDR3 size: 16 residues. The CDR3 spells CASSPRPRQGNNEQFF. CDR3 in DNA: TGTGCCAGCAGCCCGCGGCCGAGACAGGGGAACAATGAGCAGTTCTTC.

The chain carries TRBV28 and TRBJ2-7; TRBD1 matches at 7 bases. The germline gives CDR1 MDHEN, CDR2 SYDVKM. J was trimmed by 2 bases and V by 5 bases; bases with no gene match: 3. The CDR3 length is 13 residues. DNA for the CDR3: TGTGCCAGCAGTCCGGGACAGACCTACGAGCAGTACTTC. Its translation is CASSPGQTYEQYF.